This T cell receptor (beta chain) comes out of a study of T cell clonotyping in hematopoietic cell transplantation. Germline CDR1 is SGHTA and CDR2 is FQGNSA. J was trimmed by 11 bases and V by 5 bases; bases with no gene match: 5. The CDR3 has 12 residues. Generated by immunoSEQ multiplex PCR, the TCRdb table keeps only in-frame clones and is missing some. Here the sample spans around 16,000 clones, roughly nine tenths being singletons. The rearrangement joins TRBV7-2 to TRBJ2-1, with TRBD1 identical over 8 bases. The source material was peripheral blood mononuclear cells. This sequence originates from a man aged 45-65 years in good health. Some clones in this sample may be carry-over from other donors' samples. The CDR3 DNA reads TGTGCCAGCAGCCGAGACAGGGGACAGCAGTTCTTC. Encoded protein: CASSRDRGQQFF.